This T cell receptor beta chain was sequenced for a study of response to subunit inactivated influenza vaccine. In TCRdb, the RT-PCR reads were re-called with MiXCR into one record per CDR3 protein. The top ten hold roughly 10% of the sample, which has 750,000 to 850,000 distinct CDR3 sequences, about 18% seen once. This receptor was obtained from a man aged 45-60 years who received an inactivated influenza vaccine. This specimen was PBMCs from blood, taken more than 4 days after vaccination.

CDR3 in DNA: TGTGCCAGCAGCTGGGGTCGACCGGGACTAGCGGGAGCCTCCTACAATGAGCAGTTCTTC. It yields the protein CASSWGRPGLAGASYNEQFF. The chain employs TRBV13 and TRBJ2-1; the match to TRBD2 covers 14 bases. The V segment lost 4 bases and the J segment 0 bases; nucleotides outside the gene matches: 11. This CDR3 is built from 20 residues. The germline gives CDR1 PRHDT, CDR2 FYEKMQ (reference sequence).